The 25 T cell receptor beta chains below were found in one sample sequenced in a study of T cell responses to AZD1222 COVID-19 vaccine. Here immunoSEQ multiplex PCR was the method, and the copy in TCRdb shows in-frame clones only, minus some. Counted here are more than 140,000 clones, approximately 88% occurring once; the ten biggest clones make up approximately 3.1%. The sample here was peripheral blood, taken on day 0 of MenACWY control vaccination. Receptors originate from an adult in good health.

The chain employs TRBV5-1 and TRBJ2-5; 10 positions agree with TRBD1. J was trimmed by 2 bases and V by 0 bases; bases with no gene match: 1. The CDR3 runs to 15 residues. Germline V gives CDR1 SGHRS, CDR2 YFSETQ. The CDR3 loop reads CASSLGQGAQETQYF. CDR3 sequence (DNA): TGCGCCAGCAGCTTGGGACAGGGGGCACAAGAGACCCAGTACTTC. Filled out from reference TRBV5-1 and TRBJ2-5, the complete variable domain reads KAGVTQTPRYLIKTRGQQVTLSCSPISGHRSVSWYQQTPGQGLQFLFEYFSETQRNKGNFPGRFSGRQFSNSRSEMNVSTLELGDSALYLCASSLGQGAQETQYFGPGTRLLVL.

The chain is built from TRBV10-3 and TRBJ2-5; D possibly corresponds to TRBD1 (6 bases). Between the trimmed V and J ends, which lost 0 bases and 6 bases, there was a span of 11 bases. The CDR3 runs to 14 residues. Germline CDR1 ENHRY, CDR2 SYGVKD. The CDR3 here is CAISESSGEQTQYF. For the CDR3, the DNA is TGTGCCATCAGTGAGTCGTCAGGGGAGCAGACCCAGTACTTC.

The chain uses TRBV28 and TRBJ1-1; 7 bases align to TRBD1. The CDR3 is 16 residues long. J lost 2 bases, V lost 3 bases, and 9 bases had no gene match. Germline V CDR1 and CDR2: MDHEN, SYDVKM. The DNA of the CDR3 is TGTGCCAGCAGTTTCCCAGGGGGAAACCCTAACACTGAAGCTTTCTTT. It yields the protein CASSFPGGNPNTEAFF.

The V and J genes are TRBV3-1 (or the pseudogene TRBV3-2) and TRBJ2-2, with D possibly matching TRBD1 (7 bases). Germline V lookup: CDR1 LGHDT, CDR2 YNNKEL (reference sequence). The CDR3 runs to 16 residues. With 1 base removed from V and 9 bases from J, the gap between germline ends came to 18 bases. CDR3: CASSQVEESGGRELFF. In DNA, the CDR3 is TGTGCCAGCAGCCAAGTGGAAGAGTCAGGGGGGAGGGAGCTGTTTTTT.

As concerns this clone: The junction and the germline gene differ at one end; a read error may be behind it. This chain joins TRBV11-1 and TRBJ1-2; D is perhaps TRBD1 (5 bases). CDR1 and CDR2 from the germline V gene are SGHAT and FQDESV (reference sequence). The CDR3 runs 15 residues. The CDR3 here is CASSLPLGREKGTGF. The CDR3 DNA reads TGTGCCAGCAGCTTACCCCTTGGCAGGGAAAAGGGTACGGGCTTC.

This rearrangement joins TRBV15 to TRBJ1-5; perhaps TRBD1 as D (5 bases). V lost 2 bases to trimming and J lost 0 bases, with 11 bases between them. The CDR3 is 16 amino acids. In germline, CDR1 is LNHNV, CDR2 YYDKDF (reference sequence). The CDR3 loop is CATSRQGTYSNQPQHF. In DNA, the CDR3 is TGTGCCACCAGCAGACAGGGAACCTATAGCAATCAGCCCCAGCATTTT. Together with reference TRBV15 and TRBJ1-5, the CDR3 gives the full variable domain: DAMVIQNPRYQVTQFGKPVTLSCSQTLNHNVMYWYQQKSSQAPKLLFHYYDKDFNNEADTPDNFQSRRPNTSFCFLDIRSPGLGDTAMYLCATSRQGTYSNQPQHFGDGTRLSIL.

J is TRBJ1-4 and V is TRBV5-6, with D possibly being TRBD1 (5 bases). The CDR3 sequence is 14 residues long. V was shortened by 1 base and J by 7 bases, with 11 bases between the two germline ends. Per the germline V gene, CDR1 is SGHDT and CDR2 is YYEEEE. CDR3 loop: CASSLWQGSEKLFF. The DNA for the CDR3 is TGTGCCAGCAGCTTGTGGCAGGGAAGTGAAAAACTGTTTTTT. The full variable domain, rest sourced from reference TRBV5-6 and TRBJ1-4, is DAGVTQSPTHLIKTRGQQVTLRCSPKSGHDTVSWYQQALGQGPQFIFQYYEEEERQRGNFPDRFSGHQFPNYSSELNVNALLLGDSALYLCASSLWQGSEKLFFGSGTQLSVL.

The table lists this clone with a few counts. The gene calls are TRBV6-4 and TRBJ2-1, with 14 bases lining up with TRBD2. Germline V gives CDR1 MRHNA, CDR2 SNTAGT. The CDR3 covers 16 residues. With V trimmed by 4 bases and J by 3 bases, 2 bases remained unmatched. This chain's CDR3 is CASSGGLAGDYNEQFF. CDR3 coding DNA: TGTGCCAGCAGTGGGGGACTAGCGGGAGACTACAATGAGCAGTTCTTC.

The chain links TRBV11-3 to TRBJ2-1; 15 positions agree with TRBD2. Germline-derived CDR1 and CDR2 are SGHNT and YENEEA. Losses at the gene ends were 3 bases for V and 4 bases for J; bases not matched to a gene: 7. The CDR3 is 18 amino acids. The CDR3 reads CASSFQRTSGRAYNEQFF. The CDR3 coding sequence is TGTGCCAGCAGCTTCCAGAGGACTAGCGGGAGGGCATACAATGAGCAGTTCTTC.

This sequence joins TRBV20-1 and TRBJ2-2; D may correspond to TRBD1 or TRBD2 (5 bases each). V was clipped by 6 bases and J by 4 bases, with 12 bases between them. CDR1 DFQATT and CDR2 SNEGSKA come from the germline V gene (reference sequence). The CDR3 runs to 13 residues. Here the CDR3 reads CSASPGSTGELFF. CDR3 DNA sequence: TGCAGTGCCAGTCCAGGGAGCACCGGGGAGCTGTTTTTT.

The rearrangement joins TRBV5-4 to TRBJ1-6, with a weak D call TRBD1 (6 bases). Germline CDR1 and CDR2: SGHNT and YYREEE (reference sequence). The CDR3 totals 14 residues. Trimming pared 3 bases from V and 5 bases from J, leaving 9 bases between. The CDR3 DNA sequence: TGTGCCAGCAGCTCAAGGACAGATAATTCACCCCTCCACTTT. It encodes CASSSRTDNSPLHF. The full variable domain, in which reference TRBV5-4 and TRBJ1-6 provide the parts outside the CDR3, is ETGVTQSPTHLIKTRGQQVTLRCSSQSGHNTVSWYQQALGQGPQFIFQYYREEENGRGNFPPRFSGLQFPNYSSELNVNALELDDSALYLCASSSRTDNSPLHFGNGTRLTVT.

This clone showed up just a few times. The chain joins TRBV12-3 or TRBV12-4 to TRBJ2-3; TRBD2 agrees at 8 bases. The length of the CDR3 is 13 residues. Losses at the gene ends were 4 bases for V and 11 bases for J; bases not matched to a gene: 8. The CDR3 region has the DNA TGTGCCAGCAGTTCGATCGGGAGGGGGGGGCAGTATTTT. It specifies CASSSIGRGGQYF.

On this clone: One end of the junction is discordant with germline, which a read error may explain. The V and J genes are TRBV7-6 and TRBJ1-1; no firm D call. This CDR3 spans 15 amino acids. Germline values: CDR1 SGHVS, CDR2 FNYEAQ. CDR3 sequence reads: CASSLALGLDTEAFF. CDR3 DNA sequence: TGTGCCAGCAGCCTAGCTCTAGGGCTCGACACTGAAGCTTTCTTT.

The chain links TRBV6-5 to TRBJ1-6; D is perhaps TRBD1 (5 bases). This CDR3 is built from 15 residues. V shed 2 bases and J shed 7 bases, with 12 bases lying between them. Germline-derived CDR1 and CDR2 are MNHEY and SVGAGI. This CDR3 reads CASSYLPGGNSPLHF. DNA for the CDR3: TGTGCCAGCAGTTACCTACCTGGGGGGAATTCACCCCTCCACTTT.

The rearrangement uses TRBV3-1 (or the pseudogene TRBV3-2) and TRBJ1-2; D remains unclear. Germline V gene data show CDR1 as LGHDT and CDR2 as YNNKEL (reference sequence). V lost 0 bases, J lost 4 bases, and 3 bases lay in between. The CDR3 has 12 residues. CDR3 loop: CASSQDPYGYTF. CDR3 nucleotides: TGTGCCAGCAGCCAAGATCCCTATGGCTACACCTTC.

This chain joins TRBV5-6 and TRBJ2-7; D is tentatively TRBD1 or TRBD2 (5 bases each). Per the germline V gene, CDR1 is SGHDT and CDR2 is YYEEEE. The CDR3 has 13 amino acids. Between the trimmed V and J ends, which lost 3 bases and 4 bases, there was a span of 11 bases. The CDR3 region has the DNA TGTGCCAGCAGCTCCGCTGGGGGTTACGAGCAGTACTTC. Protein: CASSSAGGYEQYF.

The V gene is TRBV6-2 or TRBV6-3, the J gene TRBJ1-5; 7 bases line up with TRBD1. The CDR3 totals 13 residues. CDR1 MNHEY and CDR2 SVGEGT come from the germline V gene. The J segment lost 5 bases and the V segment lost 5 bases, leaving 3 bases of the junction unmatched. The CDR3 loop is CASSGDSYQPQHF. The CDR3 DNA is TGTGCCAGCAGTGGGGACAGCTATCAGCCCCAGCATTTT.

This clone was observed a single time. The chain employs TRBV9 and TRBJ2-3, with 8 bases that match TRBD1. Germline CDR1 SGDLS, CDR2 YYNGEE. Losses at the gene ends were 4 bases for V and 3 bases for J; bases not matched to a gene: 10. The CDR3 loop spans 16 amino acids. CDR3 residues: CASSHLGDRGTDTQYF. In nucleotides, the CDR3 is TGTGCCAGCAGCCATCTTGGCGACAGGGGAACAGATACGCAGTATTTT.

The chain uses TRBV28 and TRBJ1-1; D perhaps matches TRBD1 (6 bases). Germline values: CDR1 MDHEN, CDR2 SYDVKM. This CDR3 contains 12 residues. V lost 2 bases and J lost 10, with 11 bases in between. CDR3 DNA: TGTGCCAGCAGTTTACTGGACAGAATAGCTTTCTTT. It specifies CASSLLDRIAFF.

This clone was found once. The chain uses TRBV5-4 and TRBJ2-7, with D maybe TRBD2 (6 bases). Germline CDR1 is SGHNT and CDR2 is YYREEE (reference sequence). Between the trimmed V and J ends, which lost 4 bases and 4 bases, there was a span of 12 bases. The CDR3 covers 13 residues. As DNA, the CDR3 is TGTGCCAGCAGCGGAGGGTCCCGGTACGAGCAGTACTTC. It encodes CASSGGSRYEQYF.

This rearrangement joins TRBV3-1 (or the pseudogene TRBV3-2) to TRBJ1-5; TRBD1 matches 9 bases. The V and J ends lost 0 bases and 7 bases, in that order; junction bases with no gene match: 7. Germline values: CDR1 LGHDT, CDR2 YNNKEL (reference sequence). The CDR3 loop spans 16 amino acids. CDR3 nucleotides: TGTGCCAGCAGCCAAGATATTTCGACAGGGGGACAGCCCCAGCATTTT. Translated, it gives CASSQDISTGGQPQHF.

The sample holds one count of this clone. This chain connects TRBV5-6 to TRBJ1-1; TRBD1 aligns across 7 bases. Germline V lookup: CDR1 SGHDT, CDR2 YYEEEE. This CDR3 comprises 14 residues. Germline trimming cut 2 bases from V and 2 bases from J; bases unmatched to any gene: 3. CDR3 amino acids: CASSFGQVNTEAFF. CDR3 nucleotides: TGTGCCAGCAGCTTCGGACAGGTAAACACTGAAGCTTTCTTT. The whole variable domain, remainder taken from reference TRBV5-6 and TRBJ1-1, is DAGVTQSPTHLIKTRGQQVTLRCSPKSGHDTVSWYQQALGQGPQFIFQYYEEEERQRGNFPDRFSGHQFPNYSSELNVNALLLGDSALYLCASSFGQVNTEAFFGQGTRLTVV.

The V call is TRBV19, the J call TRBJ1-6, with D possibly TRBD1 on 6 matching bases. Between the trimmed V and J ends, which lost 4 bases and 5 bases, there was a span of 15 bases. Germline CDR1 is LNHDA and CDR2 is SQIVND (reference sequence). The CDR3 runs to 16 residues. Written as DNA, the CDR3 is TGTGCCAGTAGTAGACTACCAACAGGGAATAATTCACCCCTCCACTTT. Translated, it gives CASSRLPTGNNSPLHF.

The V and J genes are TRBV5-6 and TRBJ2-7; TRBD2 might be the D (7 bases). CDR3 length: 14 amino acids. V lost 5 bases and J 3 bases, leaving 15 bases between the germline ends. Germline CDR1 is SGHDT and CDR2 is YYEEEE. The CDR3 spells CASRRGLTGYEQYF. As DNA, the CDR3 is TGTGCCAGCAGGCGGGGGCTAACGGGCTACGAGCAGTACTTC.

The chain carries TRBV3-1 (or the pseudogene TRBV3-2) and TRBJ1-6; D remains ambiguous. Germline lookup yields CDR1 LGHDT and CDR2 YNNKEL (reference sequence). The CDR3 is 17 residues long. With 1 base removed from V and 7 bases from J, the gap between germline ends came to 17 bases. The CDR3 DNA reads TGTGCCAGCAGCCAAGGCCAAAGCAGCTGGGGAAATTCACCCCTCCACTTT. Amino acids: CASSQGQSSWGNSPLHF.